The clone carrying this TCR beta chain was picked up many times. The target antigen is unknown. It was 5'RACE with constant-segment primers that produced the TCR alpha and TCR beta cDNA libraries, which carried sample barcodes and UMIs. TCRdb analysed the 5' RACE reads with MiXCR anew, one entry per CDR3 protein. The data show just over 200,000 distinct CDR3 sequences, over 9% seen once. V shed 0 bases and J shed 6 bases, with 10 bases lying between them. The CDR3 has 14 amino acids. Germline CDR1 is SGHRS and CDR2 is YFSETQ. The data belong to a study of T-cell memory formation after mild COVID-19. General study findings and limits: The finding that pre-infection memory included some responding clones suggested that cross-reactive memory joined. Day 15 to 85 contracting clones showed balanced CD4/CD8; day 15 to 37 expanders favored CD4+. CM and EM subsets held most contracting CD4+ clones; EMRA held CD8+ ones.

V is TRBV5-1 and J is TRBJ2-1; no reliable D call. This sequence originates from a man aged 18 to 29 who had mild COVID-19 (a few samples of this study predate the infection). Cell type and time point are not known. The sample comprised PBMCs or a T cell subset sorted from them (not recorded which). CDR3 residues: CASSLAGNFNEQFF. The CDR3 DNA reads TGCGCCAGCAGCTTGGCTGGTAACTTCAATGAGCAGTTCTTC.